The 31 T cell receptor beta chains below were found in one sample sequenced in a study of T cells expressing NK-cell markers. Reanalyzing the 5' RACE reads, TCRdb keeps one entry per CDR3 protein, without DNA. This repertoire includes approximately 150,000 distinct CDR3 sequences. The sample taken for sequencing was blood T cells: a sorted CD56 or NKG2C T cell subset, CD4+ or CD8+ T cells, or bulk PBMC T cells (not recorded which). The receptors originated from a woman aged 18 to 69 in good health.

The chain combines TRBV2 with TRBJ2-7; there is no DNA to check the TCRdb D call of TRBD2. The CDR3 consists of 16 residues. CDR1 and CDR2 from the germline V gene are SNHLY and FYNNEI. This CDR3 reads CASSGGSSGTPEEQYF.

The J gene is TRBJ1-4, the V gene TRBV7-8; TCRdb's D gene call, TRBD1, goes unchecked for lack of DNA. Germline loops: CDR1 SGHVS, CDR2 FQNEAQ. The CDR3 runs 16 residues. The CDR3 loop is CASSLVGQGSDEKLFF.

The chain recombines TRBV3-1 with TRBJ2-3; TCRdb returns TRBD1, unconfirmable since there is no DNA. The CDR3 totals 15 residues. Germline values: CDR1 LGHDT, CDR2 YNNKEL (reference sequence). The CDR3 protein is CASSRGADLTDTQYF.

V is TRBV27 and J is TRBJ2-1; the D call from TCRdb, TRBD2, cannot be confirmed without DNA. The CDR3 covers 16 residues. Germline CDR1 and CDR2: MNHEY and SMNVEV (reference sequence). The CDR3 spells CASSLTTSGNNNEQFF.

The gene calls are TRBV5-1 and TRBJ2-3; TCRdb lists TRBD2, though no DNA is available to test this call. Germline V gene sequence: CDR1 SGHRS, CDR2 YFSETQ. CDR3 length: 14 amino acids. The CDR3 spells CASRVTSGGRAQYF.

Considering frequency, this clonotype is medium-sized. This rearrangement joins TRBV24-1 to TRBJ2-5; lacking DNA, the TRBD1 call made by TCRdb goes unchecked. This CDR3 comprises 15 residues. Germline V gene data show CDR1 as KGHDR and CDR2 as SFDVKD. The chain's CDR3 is CATSDPLGDQETQYF.

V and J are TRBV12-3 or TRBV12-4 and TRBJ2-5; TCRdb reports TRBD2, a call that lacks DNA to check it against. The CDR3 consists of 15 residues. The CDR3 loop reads CASSLMAGGRETQYF.

The CDR3 protein is CATSDLGSPEAFF. The chain carries TRBV24-1 and TRBJ1-1; TCRdb indicates TRBD1, and absent DNA this call remains unverified. CDR3 size: 13 residues. Per germline, CDR1 KGHDR and CDR2 SFDVKD.

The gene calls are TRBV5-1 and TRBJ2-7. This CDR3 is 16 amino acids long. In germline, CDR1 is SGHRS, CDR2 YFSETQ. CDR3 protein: CASSLVPAGGLYEQYF.

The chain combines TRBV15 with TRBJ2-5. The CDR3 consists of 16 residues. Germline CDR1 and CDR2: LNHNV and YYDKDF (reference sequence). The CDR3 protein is CATSRDNGRNQETQYF.

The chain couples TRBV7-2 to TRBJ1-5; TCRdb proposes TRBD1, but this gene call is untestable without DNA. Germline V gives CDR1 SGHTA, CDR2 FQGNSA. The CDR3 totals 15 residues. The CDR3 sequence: CASSLVKGAGQPQHF.

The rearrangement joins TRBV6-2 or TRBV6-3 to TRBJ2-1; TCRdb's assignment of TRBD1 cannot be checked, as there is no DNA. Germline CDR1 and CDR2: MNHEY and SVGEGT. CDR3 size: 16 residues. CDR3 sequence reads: CASTRTGESSYNEQFF.

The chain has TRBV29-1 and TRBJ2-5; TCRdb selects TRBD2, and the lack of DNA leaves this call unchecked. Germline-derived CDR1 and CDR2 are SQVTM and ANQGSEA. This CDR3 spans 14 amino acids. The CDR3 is CSVDVALTLETQYF.

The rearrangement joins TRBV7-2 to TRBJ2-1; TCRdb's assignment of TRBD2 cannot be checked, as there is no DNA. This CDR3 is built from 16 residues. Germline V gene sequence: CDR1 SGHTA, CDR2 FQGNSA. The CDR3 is CASTTLAGVAYNEQFF.

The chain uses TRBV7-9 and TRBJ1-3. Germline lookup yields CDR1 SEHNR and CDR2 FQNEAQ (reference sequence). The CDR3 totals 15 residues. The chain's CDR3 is CASSLRSGGENTIYF.

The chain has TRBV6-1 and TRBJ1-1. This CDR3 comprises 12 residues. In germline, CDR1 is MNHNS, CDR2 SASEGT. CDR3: CASSEGGTEAFF.

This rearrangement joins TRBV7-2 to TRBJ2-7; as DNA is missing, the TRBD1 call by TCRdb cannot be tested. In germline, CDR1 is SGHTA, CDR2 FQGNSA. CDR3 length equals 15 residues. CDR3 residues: CASSLDRVRSYEQYF.

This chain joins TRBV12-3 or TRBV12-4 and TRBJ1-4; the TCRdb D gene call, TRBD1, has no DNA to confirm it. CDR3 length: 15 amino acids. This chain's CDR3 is CASSPSGTGMEKLFF.

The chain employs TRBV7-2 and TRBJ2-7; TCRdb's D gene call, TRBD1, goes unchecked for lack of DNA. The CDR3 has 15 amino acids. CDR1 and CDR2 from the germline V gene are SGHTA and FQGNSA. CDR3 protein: CASSRGAGSPYEQYF.

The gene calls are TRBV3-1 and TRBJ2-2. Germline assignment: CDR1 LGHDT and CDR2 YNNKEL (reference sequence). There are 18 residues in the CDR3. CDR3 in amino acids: CASSQDPIGGTNTGELFF. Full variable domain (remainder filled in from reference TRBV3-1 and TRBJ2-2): DTAVSQTPKYLVTQMGNDKSIKCEQNLGHDTMYWYKQDSKKFLKIMFSYNNKELIINETVPNRFSPKSPDKAHLNLHINSLELGDSAVYFCASSQDPIGGTNTGELFFGEGSRLTVL.

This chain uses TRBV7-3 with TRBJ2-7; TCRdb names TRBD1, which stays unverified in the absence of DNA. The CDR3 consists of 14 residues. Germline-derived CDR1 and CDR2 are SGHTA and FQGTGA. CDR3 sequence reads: CASSVNGQGYEQYF.

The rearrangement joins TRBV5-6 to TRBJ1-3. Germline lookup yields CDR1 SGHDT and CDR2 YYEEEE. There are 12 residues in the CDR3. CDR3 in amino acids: CASRQGGNTIYF.

CDR3 in amino acids: CASRKPTDPKNIQYF. The V gene is TRBV2, the J gene TRBJ2-4. Looked up from germline, CDR1 is SNHLY and CDR2 is FYNNEI. The CDR3 extends over 15 amino acids. Based on the CDR3 plus reference TRBV2 and TRBJ2-4, the full variable domain is EPEVTQTPSHQVTQMGQEVILRCVPISNHLYFYWYRQILGQKVEFLVSFYNNEISEKSEIFDDQFSVERPDGSNFTLKIRSTKLEDSAMYFCASRKPTDPKNIQYFGAGTRLSVL.

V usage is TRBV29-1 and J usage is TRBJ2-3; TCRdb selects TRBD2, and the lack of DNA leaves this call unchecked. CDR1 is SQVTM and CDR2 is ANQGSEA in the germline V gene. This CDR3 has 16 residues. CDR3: CSVEDLELAGADTQYF.

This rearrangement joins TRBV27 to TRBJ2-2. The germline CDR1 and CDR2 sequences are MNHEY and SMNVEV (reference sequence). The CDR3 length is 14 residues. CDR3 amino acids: CASSFSSHTGELFF.

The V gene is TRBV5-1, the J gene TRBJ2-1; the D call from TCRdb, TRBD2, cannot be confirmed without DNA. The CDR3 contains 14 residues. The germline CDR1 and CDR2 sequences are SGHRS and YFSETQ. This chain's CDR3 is CASRASGEHNEQFF.

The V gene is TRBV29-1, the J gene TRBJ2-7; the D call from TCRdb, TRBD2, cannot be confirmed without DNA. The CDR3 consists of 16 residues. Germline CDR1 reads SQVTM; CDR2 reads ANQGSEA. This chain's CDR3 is CSVKGFSGTQSHEQYF.

CDR3 amino acids: CASSDRDWGGYTF. The gene calls are TRBV2 and TRBJ1-2; absent DNA, TCRdb's TRBD1 call cannot be checked. The CDR3 is 13 residues long. From germline, CDR1 is SNHLY and CDR2 FYNNEI.

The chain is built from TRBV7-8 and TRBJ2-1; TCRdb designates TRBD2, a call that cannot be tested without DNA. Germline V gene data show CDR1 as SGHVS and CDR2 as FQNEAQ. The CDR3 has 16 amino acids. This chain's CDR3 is CASSLVTSGSSHEQFF.

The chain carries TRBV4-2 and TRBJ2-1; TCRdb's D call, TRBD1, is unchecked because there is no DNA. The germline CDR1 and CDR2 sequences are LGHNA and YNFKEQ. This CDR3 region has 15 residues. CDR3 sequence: CASSQEPGPYNEQFF.

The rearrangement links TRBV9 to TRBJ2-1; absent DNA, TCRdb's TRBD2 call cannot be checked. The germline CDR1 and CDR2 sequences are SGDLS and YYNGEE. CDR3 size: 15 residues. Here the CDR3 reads CASSLQGLVSDEQFF.